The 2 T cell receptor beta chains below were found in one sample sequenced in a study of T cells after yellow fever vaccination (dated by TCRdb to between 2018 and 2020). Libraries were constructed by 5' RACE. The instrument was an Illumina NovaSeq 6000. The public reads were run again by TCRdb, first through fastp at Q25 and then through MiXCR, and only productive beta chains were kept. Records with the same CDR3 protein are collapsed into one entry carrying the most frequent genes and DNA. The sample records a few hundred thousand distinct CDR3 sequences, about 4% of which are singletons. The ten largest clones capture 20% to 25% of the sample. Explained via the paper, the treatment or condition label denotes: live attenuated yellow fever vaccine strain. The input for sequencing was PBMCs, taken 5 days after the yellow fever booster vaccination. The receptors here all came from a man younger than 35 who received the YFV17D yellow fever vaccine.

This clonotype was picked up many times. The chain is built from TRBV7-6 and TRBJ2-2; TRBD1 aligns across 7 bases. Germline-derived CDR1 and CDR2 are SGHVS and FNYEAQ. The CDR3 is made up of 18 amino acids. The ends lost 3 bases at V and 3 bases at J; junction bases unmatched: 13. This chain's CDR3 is CASSFYPAGQGDTGELFF. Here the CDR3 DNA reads TGTGCCAGCAGCTTCTATCCCGCAGGGCAGGGGGACACCGGGGAGCTGTTTTTT.

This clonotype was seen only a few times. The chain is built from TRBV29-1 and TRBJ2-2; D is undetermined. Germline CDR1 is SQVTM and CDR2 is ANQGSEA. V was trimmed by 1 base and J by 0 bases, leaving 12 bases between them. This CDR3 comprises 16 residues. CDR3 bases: TGCAGCGTTGAAGGGGCATGGCCCTCGAACACCGGGGAGCTGTTTTTT. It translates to CSVEGAWPSNTGELFF.